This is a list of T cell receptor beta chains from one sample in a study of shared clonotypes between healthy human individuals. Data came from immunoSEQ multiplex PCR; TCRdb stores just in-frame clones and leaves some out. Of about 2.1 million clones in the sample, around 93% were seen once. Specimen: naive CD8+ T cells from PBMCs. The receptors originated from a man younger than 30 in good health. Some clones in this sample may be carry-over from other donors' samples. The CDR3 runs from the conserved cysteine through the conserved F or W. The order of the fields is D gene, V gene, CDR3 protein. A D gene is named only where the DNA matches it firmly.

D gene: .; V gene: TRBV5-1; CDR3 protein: CASQTGYPDGNEQFF
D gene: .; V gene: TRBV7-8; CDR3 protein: CASSLDGALNTEAFF
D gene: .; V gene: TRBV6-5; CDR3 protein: CATRYGFYEQYF
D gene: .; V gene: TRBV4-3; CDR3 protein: CASSQETGDSYEQYF
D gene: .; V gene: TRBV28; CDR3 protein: CASSLGGTYQETQYF
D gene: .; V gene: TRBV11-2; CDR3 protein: CASSFGVEQYF
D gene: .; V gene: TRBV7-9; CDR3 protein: CASSLVRGVNEKLFF
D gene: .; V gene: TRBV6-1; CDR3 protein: CASSDPGGKNIQYF
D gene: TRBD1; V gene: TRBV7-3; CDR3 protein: CASSPGGREQFF
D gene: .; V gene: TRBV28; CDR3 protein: CASSLWQGPYEQYF
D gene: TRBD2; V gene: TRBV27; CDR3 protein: CASKGYALGGSSYNEQFF
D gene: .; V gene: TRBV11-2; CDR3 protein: CASSTLRGGQGRETQYF
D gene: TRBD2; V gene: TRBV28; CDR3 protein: CASSYKRGTSGYNEQFF
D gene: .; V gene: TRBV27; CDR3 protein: CASSPAPGRRNEQFF
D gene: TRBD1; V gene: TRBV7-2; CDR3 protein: CASSLKGNRGFSTDTQYF
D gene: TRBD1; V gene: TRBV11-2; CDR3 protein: CASSQTGPYNEQFF
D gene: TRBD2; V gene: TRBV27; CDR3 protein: CATSGLAGGGPYEQYF